This record concerns one T cell receptor (beta chain) sequence. Its antigen is still unknown. Sequencing targeted expressed TCRB transcripts, as all isolated RNA had been reverse transcribed. Clones were sequenced by immunoSEQ multiplex PCR, and TCRdb holds only the in-frame ones, with some missing. The sample gives 600,000 or so clones, about an eighth of which show up once; more than 0.1% is in the top ten. CDR3 length: 17 amino acids. Germline V gene data show CDR1 as SGHDT and CDR2 as YYEEEE. The junction had 10 bases not matched to a gene; V was cut back by 0 bases and J by 5 bases. Sort purity for all populations was recorded as exceeding 98%. This specimen comes from a study of beta chain features in type 1 diabetes. Points from the study as a whole: Among patients with Type 1 diabetes, TCRB CDR3s were moderately but significantly shorter in every one of the four CD4+ subsets.

The chain has TRBV5-6 and TRBJ2-5; 10 bases align to TRBD2. This clonotype was obtained from a man aged 25-40 years with type 1 diabetes. The material sequenced was naive CD4+ T cells from blood. DNA for the CDR3: TGTGCCAGCAGCTTGGAACTAGCGGGGCGGCTCCGGGAGACCCAGTACTTC. Translated: CASSLELAGRLRETQYF.